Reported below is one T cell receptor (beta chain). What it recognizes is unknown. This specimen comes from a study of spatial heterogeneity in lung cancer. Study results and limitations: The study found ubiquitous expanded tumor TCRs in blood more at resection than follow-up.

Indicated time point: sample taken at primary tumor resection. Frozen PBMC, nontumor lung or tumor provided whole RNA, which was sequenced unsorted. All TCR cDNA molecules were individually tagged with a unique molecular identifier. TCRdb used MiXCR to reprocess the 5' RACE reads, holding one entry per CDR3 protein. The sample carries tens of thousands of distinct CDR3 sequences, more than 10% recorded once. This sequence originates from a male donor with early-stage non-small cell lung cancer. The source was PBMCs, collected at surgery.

DNA for the CDR3: TGCAGTGCTAGGGGGCCAAGCACAGATACGCAGTATTTT. Encoded protein: CSARGPSTDTQYF. The rearrangement joins TRBV20-1 to TRBJ2-3; TRBD1 is a possible D gene (5 bases). Germline lookup yields CDR1 DFQATT and CDR2 SNEGSKA (reference sequence). V lost 3 bases and J 0 bases, leaving 7 bases between the germline ends. CDR3 length equals 13 residues.